Listed below are T cell receptor beta chains from one sample, sequenced in a study of shared clonotypes between healthy human individuals. Libraries were prepared by immunoSEQ multiplex PCR; TCRdb keeps only in-frame clonotypes and omits some of them. The data show some 900,000 clones, approximately 76% seen once. Sequencing was performed on memory CD4+ T cells sorted from blood. The source of these receptors is a young man in good health. Each CDR3 is given with its conserved first and last residue. D genes are given only for firm matches. Some rows mark clone size as missing; the rest say once, few, many or name a class of expanded clone.

len: 14; v_gene: TRBV2; abundance: -; d_gene: -; j_gene: TRBJ1-1; CDR3aa: CASSDERMNTEAFF; CDR3nt: TGTGCCAGCAGTGATGAGAGAATGAACACTGAAGCTTTCTTT
len: 17; v_gene: TRBV23-1; abundance: -; d_gene: -; j_gene: TRBJ2-2; CDR3aa: CASSQSSGRGNTGELFF; CDR3nt: TGCGCCAGCAGTCAATCGTCCGGCAGGGGGAACACCGGGGAGCTGTTTTTT
len: 16; v_gene: TRBV7-2; abundance: -; d_gene: -; j_gene: TRBJ1-2; CDR3aa: CASSAVPLGLRNGYTF; CDR3nt: TGTGCCAGCAGCGCGGTACCCTTGGGTTTACGGAATGGCTACACCTTC
len: 18; v_gene: TRBV4-1; abundance: -; d_gene: -; j_gene: TRBJ2-3; CDR3aa: CASSQDNWPVGGTDTQYF; CDR3nt: TGCGCCAGCAGCCAAGATAACTGGCCAGTTGGCGGCACAGATACGCAGTATTTT
len: 15; v_gene: TRBV30; abundance: -; d_gene: -; j_gene: TRBJ1-3; CDR3aa: CAWSHRRGTGNTIYF; CDR3nt: TGTGCCTGGAGTCATCGCCGGGGGACTGGAAACACCATATATTTT
len: 13; v_gene: TRBV6-5; abundance: -; d_gene: TRBD2; j_gene: TRBJ2-5; CDR3aa: CASSWGGTSAQYF; CDR3nt: TGTGCCAGCAGTTGGGGGGGGACTAGCGCCCAGTACTTC
len: 15; v_gene: TRBV6-5; abundance: -; d_gene: TRBD2; j_gene: TRBJ2-3; CDR3aa: CASSFLRGTRLTQYF; CDR3nt: TGTGCCAGCAGTTTTTTGCGGGGGACCCGGCTTACGCAGTATTTT
len: 15; v_gene: TRBV2; abundance: -; d_gene: -; j_gene: TRBJ1-5; CDR3aa: CASSEFQSGNQPQHF; CDR3nt: TGTGCCAGCAGTGAATTCCAGTCTGGCAATCAGCCCCAGCATTTT
len: 16; v_gene: TRBV28; abundance: -; d_gene: TRBD1; j_gene: TRBJ1-4; CDR3aa: CASSRPKTGTNEKLFF; CDR3nt: TGTGCCAGCAGTCGTCCTAAGACAGGGACTAATGAAAAACTGTTTTTT
len: 12; v_gene: TRBV5-1; abundance: -; d_gene: -; j_gene: TRBJ2-5; CDR3aa: CASSSTQETQYF; CDR3nt: TGCGCCAGCAGCTCGACCCAAGAGACCCAGTACTTC
len: 13; v_gene: TRBV10-1; abundance: few; d_gene: -; j_gene: TRBJ2-3; CDR3aa: CASSDPSTDTQYF; CDR3nt: TGCGCCAGCAGTGACCCTTCCACAGATACGCAGTATTTT
len: 14; v_gene: TRBV12-5; abundance: -; d_gene: TRBD1; j_gene: TRBJ1-3; CDR3aa: CASGTGGGRNTIYF; CDR3nt: TGTGCTAGTGGTACAGGGGGCGGGCGAAACACCATATATTTT
len: 15; v_gene: TRBV27; abundance: -; d_gene: TRBD2; j_gene: TRBJ2-3; CDR3aa: CASSSSGRAPDTQYF; CDR3nt: TGTGCCAGCAGTTCAAGCGGGAGGGCCCCAGATACGCAGTATTTT
len: 15; v_gene: TRBV11-3; abundance: many; d_gene: TRBD1; j_gene: TRBJ2-7; CDR3aa: CASSLGTGFGNEQYF; CDR3nt: TGTGCCAGCAGCCTAGGGACAGGGTTCGGAAACGAGCAGTACTTC
len: 16; v_gene: TRBV5-6; abundance: -; d_gene: -; j_gene: TRBJ2-4; CDR3aa: CASSHRPGASGNIQYF; CDR3nt: TGTGCCAGCAGCCATAGGCCAGGGGCAAGTGGAAACATTCAGTACTTC
len: 16; v_gene: TRBV30; abundance: -; d_gene: TRBD2; j_gene: TRBJ2-5; CDR3aa: CAWSPGLAGHQETQYF; CDR3nt: TGTGCCTGGAGTCCCGGACTAGCGGGGCACCAAGAGACCCAGTACTTC
len: 14; v_gene: TRBV11-3; abundance: -; d_gene: TRBD2; j_gene: TRBJ2-3; CDR3aa: CASSSGRGSDTQYF; CDR3nt: TGTGCCAGCAGCTCGGGGAGGGGTTCCGATACGCAGTATTTT
len: 19; v_gene: TRBV4-3; abundance: few; d_gene: -; j_gene: TRBJ2-1; CDR3aa: CASSQADQTGTVIGHEQFF; CDR3nt: TGCGCCAGCAGCCAAGCCGACCAGACCGGGACTGTAATCGGGCATGAGCAGTTCTTC
len: 14; v_gene: TRBV10-3; abundance: -; d_gene: -; j_gene: TRBJ2-2; CDR3aa: CAITGGLNTGELFF; CDR3nt: TGTGCCATCACCGGGGGGCTTAACACCGGGGAGCTGTTTTTT
len: 13; v_gene: TRBV5-1; abundance: -; d_gene: -; j_gene: TRBJ1-1; CDR3aa: CASSLIGEYEAFF; CDR3nt: TGCGCCAGCAGCTTGATCGGGGAGTATGAAGCTTTCTTT
len: 17; v_gene: TRBV11-2; abundance: -; d_gene: TRBD2; j_gene: TRBJ2-1; CDR3aa: CASSLGSSGGAKYEQFF; CDR3nt: TGTGCCAGCAGCTTAGGGTCTAGCGGGGGGGCCAAGTATGAGCAGTTCTTC
len: 15; v_gene: TRBV10-2; abundance: -; d_gene: -; j_gene: TRBJ1-5; CDR3aa: CASSESLASRQPQHF; CDR3nt: TGCGCCAGCAGTGAGTCGTTGGCCTCACGGCAGCCCCAGCATTTT
len: 17; v_gene: TRBV7-2; abundance: -; d_gene: TRBD1; j_gene: TRBJ1-2; CDR3aa: CASSLSSWGDRPYGYTF; CDR3nt: TGTGCCAGCAGCTTATCTTCTTGGGGGGACAGGCCTTATGGCTACACCTTC
len: 13; v_gene: TRBV29-1; abundance: few; d_gene: TRBD2; j_gene: TRBJ2-7; CDR3aa: CSVEEAGGYEQYF; CDR3nt: TGCAGCGTTGAAGAGGCGGGGGGTTACGAGCAGTACTTC
len: 15; v_gene: TRBV5-4; abundance: once; d_gene: TRBD1; j_gene: TRBJ1-6; CDR3aa: CASSQRGQGDSPLHF; CDR3nt: TGTGCCAGCAGCCAAAGAGGGCAGGGGGACTCACCCCTCCACTTT
len: 15; v_gene: TRBV7-9; abundance: -; d_gene: -; j_gene: TRBJ2-3; CDR3aa: CASSIRAGGSDTQYF; CDR3nt: TGTGCCAGCAGCATAAGAGCCGGTGGTTCAGATACGCAGTATTTT
len: 13; v_gene: TRBV28; abundance: -; d_gene: TRBD1; j_gene: TRBJ2-7; CDR3aa: CASTLTFGTGVFF; CDR3nt: TGTGCCAGCACCCTGACCTTCGGGACAGGGGTCTTCTTC
len: 17; v_gene: TRBV5-1; abundance: -; d_gene: TRBD2; j_gene: TRBJ2-2; CDR3aa: CASSLVPGGVQTGELFF; CDR3nt: TGCGCCAGCAGCTTGGTCCCCGGGGGGGTTCAGACCGGGGAGCTGTTTTTT
len: 14; v_gene: TRBV30; abundance: -; d_gene: TRBD1; j_gene: TRBJ2-7; CDR3aa: CAWSVGDSSYEQYF; CDR3nt: TGTGCCTGGAGTGTTGGGGACAGCTCCTACGAGCAGTACTTC
len: 14; v_gene: TRBV4-2; abundance: few; d_gene: -; j_gene: TRBJ1-1; CDR3aa: CASSHDSGGTEAFF; CDR3nt: TGTGCCAGCAGCCACGACAGCGGGGGCACTGAAGCTTTCTTT
len: 15; v_gene: TRBV18; abundance: -; d_gene: -; j_gene: TRBJ1-1; CDR3aa: CASSPPGGRDTEAFF; CDR3nt: TGTGCCAGCTCACCACCGGGAGGTCGGGACACTGAAGCTTTCTTT
len: 14; v_gene: TRBV11-2; abundance: -; d_gene: -; j_gene: TRBJ2-5; CDR3aa: CASSLSPSQTTQYF; CDR3nt: TGTGCCAGCAGCTTAAGCCCTAGCCAGACGACCCAGTACTTC
len: 16; v_gene: TRBV15; abundance: -; d_gene: -; j_gene: TRBJ2-3; CDR3aa: CATSRDIGGFPDTQYF; CDR3nt: TGTGCCACCAGCAGAGATATAGGGGGGTTCCCAGATACGCAGTATTTT
len: 13; v_gene: TRBV29-1; abundance: -; d_gene: TRBD1; j_gene: TRBJ2-7; CDR3aa: CSGRDRTWGEQYF; CDR3nt: TGCAGCGGGAGGGACAGGACGTGGGGCGAGCAGTACTTC
len: 16; v_gene: TRBV5-1; abundance: few; d_gene: -; j_gene: TRBJ2-3; CDR3aa: CASSLAAGASTDTQYF; CDR3nt: TGCGCCAGCAGCTTGGCGGCGGGGGCTAGCACAGATACGCAGTATTTT
len: 13; v_gene: TRBV27; abundance: -; d_gene: TRBD1; j_gene: TRBJ2-7; CDR3aa: CASSSNRGHEQYF; CDR3nt: TGTGCCAGCAGCTCAAACAGGGGGCACGAGCAGTACTTC
len: 13; v_gene: TRBV5-4; abundance: few; d_gene: -; j_gene: TRBJ2-1; CDR3aa: CASSRPGYNEQFF; CDR3nt: TGTGCCAGCAGCCGTCCTGGGTACAATGAGCAGTTCTTC